Shown below are 19 T cell receptor beta chains from a single sample sequenced in a study of technical replicates of blood from several donors. TCRdb's table, derived via immunoSEQ multiplex PCR, lists solely in-frame clones and lacks some. The sample records roughly 85,000 clones, over 85% being singletons. Sequenced material: T cells isolated from PBMCs. Receptors were obtained from a human donor in good health.

This clone was recorded only once. The V gene is TRBV5-4, the J gene TRBJ2-2; 8 bases are shared with TRBD2. V lost 2 bases, J lost 8 bases, and 5 bases stayed unmatched. The germline V gene encodes CDR1 SGHNT and CDR2 YYREEE (reference sequence). This CDR3 region has 14 residues. CDR3 region: CASSFAGGWGELFF. For the CDR3, the DNA is TGTGCCAGCAGCTTCGCGGGAGGCTGGGGGGAGCTGTTTTTT.

CDR3 in amino acids: CASSLLDRNYGYTF. The CDR3 nucleotides are TGTGCCAGTAGTCTCCTGGACAGGAACTATGGCTACACCTTC. The chain uses TRBV19 and TRBJ1-2; 7 bases are a match to TRBD1. The CDR3 is made up of 14 amino acids. J lost 2 bases, V lost 5 bases, and 5 bases had no gene match. The germline CDR1 and CDR2 sequences are LNHDA and SQIVND (reference sequence). Supplemented by reference TRBV19 and TRBJ1-2, the full variable domain reads DGGITQSPKYLFRKEGQNVTLSCEQNLNHDAMYWYRQDPGQGLRLIYYSQIVNDFQKGDIAEGYSVSREKKESFPLTVTSAQKNPTAFYLCASSLLDRNYGYTFGSGTRLTVV.

The chain employs TRBV19 and TRBJ1-5; D ambiguous. Germline V gene lookup returns CDR1 LNHDA and CDR2 SQIVND (reference sequence). V was cut by 8 bases and J by 0 bases, with 5 bases left in between. The CDR3 consists of 12 residues. CDR3 loop: CASRGSNQPQHF. The DNA of the CDR3 is TGTGCCAGTCGGGGTAGCAATCAGCCCCAGCATTTT.

This chain links TRBV28 with TRBJ2-1; 7 bases agree with TRBD1. Germline values: CDR1 MDHEN, CDR2 SYDVKM. CDR3 length equals 13 residues. Unmatched junction bases numbered 5, after V lost 3 bases and J lost 9 bases. CDR3 region: CASSLDRQGEQFF. In DNA form, the CDR3 reads TGTGCCAGCAGTTTGGACAGGCAAGGTGAGCAGTTCTTC.

V is TRBV19 and J is TRBJ2-7; 8 positions match TRBD1. Germline trimming cut 9 bases from V and 3 bases from J; bases unmatched to any gene: 4. The germline CDR1 and CDR2 sequences are LNHDA and SQIVND (reference sequence). The CDR3 is 12 amino acids. CDR3 sequence reads: CASRDRSYEQYF. The CDR3 DNA reads TGTGCCAGCCGGGACAGGAGCTACGAGCAGTACTTC.

This chain joins TRBV7-2 and TRBJ2-7; 9 bases are a match to TRBD2. Germline-derived CDR1 and CDR2 are SGHTA and FQGNSA. The CDR3 is made up of 15 amino acids. Trimming cost V 1 base and J 6 bases; bases outside gene matches: 7. The chain's CDR3 is CASSLVRLAGFEQYF. The CDR3 nucleotides read TGTGCCAGCAGCTTAGTTCGCCTAGCGGGATTCGAGCAGTACTTC.

This chain uses TRBV27 with TRBJ1-2; 8 bases map to TRBD1. The CDR3 sequence is 16 residues long. V shed 3 bases and J 4 bases; nucleotides not matched to a gene: 10. Germline CDR1 and CDR2: MNHEY and SMNVEV (reference sequence). CDR3 region: CASSFGQGAHSYGYTF. The CDR3 DNA follows: TGTGCCAGCAGTTTTGGGCAGGGGGCGCATAGCTATGGCTACACCTTC.

V gene TRBV5-1 combines with J gene TRBJ2-1; 7 bases align to TRBD2. V was clipped by 0 bases and J by 4 bases; unmatched bases: 4. CDR1 SGHRS and CDR2 YFSETQ come from the germline V gene. This CDR3 is built from 15 residues. CDR3 coding DNA: TGCGCCAGCAGCTTGGTTGGGAGGGCGTACAATGAGCAGTTCTTC. Amino acid sequence: CASSLVGRAYNEQFF.

The V call is TRBV5-5, the J call TRBJ2-4, with 8 bases identical to TRBD2. CDR1 is SGHKS and CDR2 is YYEKEE in the germline V gene (reference sequence). V gave up 2 bases and J gave up 0 bases; unmatched junction bases: 16. This CDR3 contains 20 residues. CDR3 sequence: CASSFKLGGLVKLAKNIQYF. The CDR3 DNA follows: TGTGCCAGCAGCTTTAAGTTAGGGGGACTAGTAAAATTAGCCAAAAACATTCAGTACTTC.

This sequence joins TRBV6-1 and TRBJ1-1; tentatively, D is TRBD1 (6 bases). The CDR3 loop spans 13 amino acids. V dropped 10 bases and J dropped 8 bases, with 20 bases sitting between them. From germline, CDR1 is MNHNS and CDR2 SASEGT. CDR3 nucleotides: TGTGCCATTCTCGTTGGGGGCTGGGGAGAAGCTTTCTTT. This sequence encodes CAILVGGWGEAFF.

This clone showed up just once. This chain links TRBV2 with TRBJ1-5; D perhaps matches TRBD1 (5 bases). CDR1 and CDR2 (germline): SNHLY, FYNNEI. The CDR3 is 15 amino acids. Trimming pared 6 bases from V and 0 bases from J, leaving 12 bases between. As DNA, the CDR3 is TGTGCCAGCAGACTCAGGGATTATAGCAATCAGCCCCAGCATTTT. The encoded protein is CASRLRDYSNQPQHF.

The gene calls are TRBV6-1 and TRBJ1-1, with a possible D match to TRBD1 (6 bases). There are 14 residues in the CDR3. V lost 4 bases to trimming and J lost 1 base, with 10 bases between them. From germline, CDR1 is MNHNS and CDR2 SASEGT. CDR3 nucleotide sequence: TGTGCCAGCAGTGTAGGACAGCCGAACACTGAAGCTTTCTTT. Translation gives CASSVGQPNTEAFF.

The chain couples TRBV5-4 to TRBJ2-7; perhaps TRBD1 as D (6 bases). The V gene lost 3 bases and the J gene lost 0 bases, with 10 bases spanning the gap. Germline loops: CDR1 SGHNT, CDR2 YYREEE (reference sequence). CDR3 size: 14 residues. The CDR3 is CASSSPGHSYEQYF. In nucleotides, the CDR3 is TGTGCCAGCAGCTCACCGGGACACTCCTACGAGCAGTACTTC.

This sequence joins TRBV2 and TRBJ1-4; D not resolved. Per germline, CDR1 SNHLY and CDR2 FYNNEI. Trimming cost V 1 base and J 7 bases, with 7 bases left between them. CDR3 length: 13 amino acids. As DNA, the CDR3 is TGTGCCAGCAGTGAAGGTACAGCTGAAAAACTGTTTTTT. It specifies CASSEGTAEKLFF.

The chain carries TRBV11-2 and TRBJ2-1; D is possibly TRBD2 (6 bases). V was cut by 0 bases and J by 7 bases, with 19 bases left in between. The CDR3 has 17 amino acids. CDR1 and CDR2 (germline): SGHAT, FQNNGV. The CDR3 protein is CASSLDGGIGYWNEQFF. The CDR3 nucleotides read TGTGCCAGCAGCTTAGATGGAGGGATCGGCTACTGGAATGAGCAGTTCTTC.

Concerning this clone: One junction end does not reproduce the germline sequence, and a read error may be involved. The chain employs TRBV4-1 and TRBJ2-7, with TRBD1 matching 9 bases. The CDR3 sequence is 19 residues long. Germline V lookup: CDR1 MGHRA, CDR2 YSYEKL. CDR3 protein: CASSQVGTGYRWVEYGQYF. The CDR3 DNA is TGCGCCAGCAGCCAAGTAGGGACAGGGTATAGGTGGGTCGAATACGGGCAGTACTTC.

The chain combines TRBV29-1 with TRBJ2-7; 7 nucleotides agree with TRBD2. From germline, CDR1 is SQVTM and CDR2 ANQGSEA. This CDR3 has 12 residues. The junction had 2 bases not matched to a gene; V was cut back by 3 bases and J by 3 bases. CDR3 sequence (DNA): TGCAGCGTTGAGCGGGGGTGCTACGAGCAGTACTTC. This sequence encodes CSVERGCYEQYF.

The chain carries TRBV28 and TRBJ2-7; tentative D call: TRBD1 (5 bases). V gave up 4 bases and J gave up 2 bases, with 12 bases separating them. Germline CDR1 reads MDHEN; CDR2 reads SYDVKM. The CDR3 loop spans 14 amino acids. CDR3 in amino acids: CASSYRTNTYEQYF. In DNA, the CDR3 is TGTGCCAGCAGTTATCGGACAAATACCTACGAGCAGTACTTC.

The chain has TRBV10-1 and TRBJ1-3; D gene uncertain. The germline gives CDR1 WNHNN, CDR2 SYGVQD (reference sequence). The V and J ends lost 6 bases and 6 bases respectively, with 12 bases between them. This CDR3 contains 13 residues. CDR3 DNA sequence: TGCGCCAGCAGCTCGGGTTTCGAAAACACCATATATTTT. Protein sequence: CASSSGFENTIYF.